This passage covers 18 T cell receptor beta chains from one sample sequenced in a study of CD8+ T cells in alopecia areata. Treatment noted: oral pan-JAK inhibitor, 5-10 mg twice daily. Reverse transcribed after extraction, RNA yielded cDNA as the sequencing template. Produced via immunoSEQ multiplex PCR; TCRdb's table is partial and in-frame only. The data show about 140,000 clones, roughly 80% seen once. The sequencing here drew on CD8+ T cells sorted from blood, taken at week 4, from a patient treated with tofacitinib. These receptors all stem from a human donor with alopecia areata.

This chain connects TRBV4-1 to TRBJ1-6; D may be TRBD1 (5 bases). Per the germline V gene, CDR1 is MGHRA and CDR2 is YSYEKL. The CDR3 length is 15 residues. V dropped 3 bases and J dropped 6 bases, with 12 bases sitting between them. CDR3 loop: CASSHYGTLNSPLHF. The CDR3 nucleotides read TGCGCCAGCAGCCATTACGGGACTCTTAATTCACCCCTCCACTTT.

The chain combines TRBV29-1 with TRBJ2-3, with TRBD1 matching over 7 bases. The CDR3 covers 15 residues. From germline, CDR1 is SQVTM and CDR2 ANQGSEA. Trimming at V came to 6 bases and at J to 8 bases, leaving 17 bases not matched to a gene. CDR3 residues: CSVDGGSTGVGTQYF. The CDR3 DNA reads as TGCAGCGTCGATGGCGGTTCTACAGGGGTTGGTACGCAGTATTTT.

This chain joins TRBV4-1 and TRBJ1-1; D not certain. The ends were cut back, 0 bases at V and 0 bases at J, with 8 bases in the middle. The CDR3 extends over 15 amino acids. Germline CDR1 is MGHRA and CDR2 is YSYEKL. This CDR3 reads CASSQERPMNTEAFF. The CDR3 coding sequence is TGCGCCAGCAGCCAAGAACGACCGATGAACACTGAAGCTTTCTTT.

This clone came up a few times. The J gene is TRBJ2-7, the V gene TRBV5-4; 7 positions match TRBD1. CDR1 SGHNT and CDR2 YYREEE come from the germline V gene (reference sequence). The CDR3 is 14 residues long. V was clipped by 4 bases and J by 0 bases; unmatched bases: 4. CDR3 residues: CASSLGQDSYEQYF. DNA for the CDR3: TGTGCCAGCAGCCTAGGACAGGACTCCTACGAGCAGTACTTC.

The V gene is TRBV10-2, the J gene TRBJ2-1, with TRBD2 as a possible D gene (7 bases). The CDR3 totals 14 residues. V was trimmed by 8 bases and J by 6 bases, leaving 17 bases between them. Germline V gene sequence: CDR1 WSHSY, CDR2 SAAADI. The chain's CDR3 is CASHSGGNGNEQFF. CDR3 bases: TGCGCCAGCCATTCGGGGGGCAATGGCAATGAGCAGTTCTTC.

The chain combines TRBV4-1 with TRBJ2-2; the D gene could be TRBD1 or TRBD2 (6 bases each). Trimming removed 4 bases at V and 4 bases at J, with 16 bases between. This CDR3 contains 16 residues. Per germline, CDR1 MGHRA and CDR2 YSYEKL. The CDR3 is CASSPQEGGGTGELFF. The DNA for the CDR3 is TGCGCCAGCAGCCCGCAAGAGGGGGGTGGCACCGGGGAGCTGTTTTTT.

This clone was recorded a few times. The rearrangement joins TRBV7-2 to TRBJ2-7; TRBD1 matches at 7 bases. V was pared by 7 bases and J by 2 bases, with 8 bases of the junction left unmatched. Per the germline V gene, CDR1 is SGHTA and CDR2 is FQGNSA. The CDR3 totals 14 residues. CDR3 sequence: CASTLGQGAYEQYF. The CDR3 DNA sequence: TGTGCCAGCACCCTTGGCCAGGGGGCCTACGAGCAGTACTTC.

CDR3 region: CASSDPRRGQGTGINTGELFF. CDR3 coding DNA: TGTGCCAGCAGTGACCCCCGCCGGGGACAGGGGACCGGAATAAACACCGGGGAGCTGTTTTTT. The V and J genes are TRBV2 and TRBJ2-2; 10 bases align to TRBD1. The germline V gene has CDR1 SNHLY and CDR2 FYNNEI. The CDR3 contains 21 residues. Germline trimming cut 3 bases from V and 2 bases from J; bases unmatched to any gene: 18. Variable domain in full (rest from reference TRBV2 and TRBJ2-2): EPEVTQTPSHQVTQMGQEVILRCVPISNHLYFYWYRQILGQKVEFLVSFYNNEISEKSEIFDDQFSVERPDGSNFTLKIRSTKLEDSAMYFCASSDPRRGQGTGINTGELFFGEGSRLTVL.

This clone came up once. This chain joins TRBV14 and TRBJ2-3; D is ambiguous. Germline V gene data show CDR1 as SGHDN and CDR2 as FVKESK. Trimming pared 1 base from V and 6 bases from J, leaving 14 bases between. The CDR3 is made up of 15 amino acids. The CDR3 DNA reads as TGTGCCAGCAGCCAAGTTGGTGGAAGTATCGATACGCAGTATTTT. Translation: CASSQVGGSIDTQYF.

Here the CDR3 reads CASTETARTEAFF. As DNA, the CDR3 is TGTGCCAGCACGGAGACCGCGAGGACTGAAGCTTTCTTT. The genes are TRBV9 and TRBJ1-1; the D is unclear. The germline CDR1 and CDR2 sequences are SGDLS and YYNGEE. The CDR3 is 13 amino acids. The V end lost 6 bases, the J end lost 5 bases, and 14 bases lay between the germline ends.

This chain uses TRBV6-5 with TRBJ2-5; no clear D gene. Germline CDR1 reads MNHEY; CDR2 reads SVGAGI. Trimming left V 6 bases short and J 3 bases short, with 14 bases between. The CDR3 totals 14 residues. DNA of the CDR3: TGTGCCAGCAGGACACGGGCCGAGAAAGAGACCCAGTACTTC. Translating it yields CASRTRAEKETQYF.

As DNA, the CDR3 is TGTGCCTGGAGTGCCGAGGGGGCAGGGGAGCTGTTTTTT. This sequence encodes CAWSAEGAGELFF. The V gene is TRBV30, the J gene TRBJ2-2, with 7 bases fitting TRBD1. CDR1 is GTSNPN and CDR2 is SVGIG in the germline V gene (reference sequence). This CDR3 is 13 amino acids long. The J segment lost 8 bases and the V segment lost 1 base, leaving 4 bases of the junction unmatched.

The chain recombines TRBV2 with TRBJ2-5, with 8 bases matching TRBD1. From germline, CDR1 is SNHLY and CDR2 FYNNEI. J lost 3 bases, V lost 0 bases, and 3 bases had no gene match. This CDR3 has 15 residues. The CDR3 bases are TGTGCCAGCAGTGAAGCGACAGGGGATGAAGAGACCCAGTACTTC. This sequence encodes CASSEATGDEETQYF.

In this sample, this clone turned up a few times. The genes are TRBV4-3 and TRBJ2-7; 8 nucleotides align to TRBD1. The CDR3 runs 14 residues. The V and J ends lost 3 bases and 6 bases, in that order; junction bases with no gene match: 7. Looked up from germline, CDR1 is LGHNA and CDR2 is YSLEER. CDR3 in amino acids: CASSQGDRLGEQYF. The DNA of the CDR3 is TGCGCCAGCAGCCAGGGGGACAGGCTAGGCGAGCAGTACTTC.

The chain couples TRBV9 to TRBJ2-5; the D is unclear. Germline lookup yields CDR1 SGDLS and CDR2 YYNGEE. The CDR3 sequence is 13 residues long. Trimming stripped 4 bases from V and 4 bases from J, with 11 bases between. The CDR3 protein is CASSPSSRETQYF. The DNA of the CDR3 is TGTGCCAGCAGCCCGTCGAGCCGAGAGACCCAGTACTTC. Full variable domain (remainder filled in from reference TRBV9 and TRBJ2-5): DSGVTQTPKHLITATGQRVTLRCSPRSGDLSVYWYQQSLDQGLQFLIQYYNGEERAKGNILERFSAQQFPDLHSELNLSSLELGDSALYFCASSPSSRETQYFGPGTRLLVL.

The chain carries TRBV6-5 and TRBJ2-7; D remains unclear. The V gene lost 0 bases and the J gene lost 2 bases, with 8 bases spanning the gap. The CDR3 is 14 residues long. Per germline, CDR1 MNHEY and CDR2 SVGAGI. The CDR3 DNA reads as TGTGCCAGCAGTTACTCGAGTCCCCCCTACGAGCAGTACTTC. Translation gives CASSYSSPPYEQYF.

The table lists this clone with a few counts. This chain joins TRBV19 and TRBJ2-1, with 10 positions matching TRBD1. Germline loops: CDR1 LNHDA, CDR2 SQIVND (reference sequence). V gave up 5 bases and J gave up 1 base; unmatched junction bases: 14. The CDR3 spans 19 residues. CDR3 sequence: CASSSRGNRDRGSYNEQFF. In nucleotides, the CDR3 is TGTGCCAGTAGTTCGCGAGGAAACCGGGACAGGGGTTCCTACAATGAGCAGTTCTTC.

The count of this clone is one. The chain employs TRBV5-1 and TRBJ1-2; 9 positions match TRBD1. Trimming cost V 4 bases and J 2 bases; bases outside gene matches: 9. The V gene's germline CDR1 is SGHRS and CDR2 YFSETQ. The CDR3 totals 16 residues. The CDR3 region has the DNA TGCGCCAGCAGCACCGGACAGGGGAGGGGAAACTATGGCTACACCTTC. This codes for CASSTGQGRGNYGYTF.